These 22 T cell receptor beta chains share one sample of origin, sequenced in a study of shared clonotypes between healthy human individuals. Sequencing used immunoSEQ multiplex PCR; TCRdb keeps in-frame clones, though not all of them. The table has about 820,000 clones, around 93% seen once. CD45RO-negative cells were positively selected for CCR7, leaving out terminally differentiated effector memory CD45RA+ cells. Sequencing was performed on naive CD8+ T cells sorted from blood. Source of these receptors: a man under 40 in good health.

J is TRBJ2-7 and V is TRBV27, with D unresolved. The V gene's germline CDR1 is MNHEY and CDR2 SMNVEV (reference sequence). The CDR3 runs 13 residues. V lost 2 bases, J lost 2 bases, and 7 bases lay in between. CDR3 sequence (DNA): TGTGCCAGCAGTTTACGGGTCCCCTACGAGCAGTACTTC. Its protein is CASSLRVPYEQYF.

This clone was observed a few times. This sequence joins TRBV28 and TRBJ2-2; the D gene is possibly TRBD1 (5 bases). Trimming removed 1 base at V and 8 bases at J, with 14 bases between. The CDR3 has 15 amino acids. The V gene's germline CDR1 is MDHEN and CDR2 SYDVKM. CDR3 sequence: CASSLLAGHGGELFF. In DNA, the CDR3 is TGTGCCAGCAGTTTATTGGCAGGGCATGGTGGGGAGCTGTTTTTT.

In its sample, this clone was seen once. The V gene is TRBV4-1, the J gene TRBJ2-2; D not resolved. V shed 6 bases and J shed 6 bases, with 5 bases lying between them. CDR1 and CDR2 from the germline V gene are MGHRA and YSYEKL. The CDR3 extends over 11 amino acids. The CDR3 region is CASRSAGELFF. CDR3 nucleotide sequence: TGCGCCAGCAGGTCAGCCGGGGAGCTGTTTTTT.

CDR3 nucleotides: TGTGCCAGCTTTTCTTACCGACTAGGCGGGGGCCGAAGGAACACCGGGGAGCTGTTTTTT. It yields the protein CASFSYRLGGGRRNTGELFF. The gene calls are TRBV27 and TRBJ2-2; perhaps TRBD2 as D (7 bases). Trimming pared 8 bases from V and 1 base from J, leaving 29 bases between. The germline CDR1 and CDR2 sequences are MNHEY and SMNVEV (reference sequence). CDR3 length equals 20 residues.

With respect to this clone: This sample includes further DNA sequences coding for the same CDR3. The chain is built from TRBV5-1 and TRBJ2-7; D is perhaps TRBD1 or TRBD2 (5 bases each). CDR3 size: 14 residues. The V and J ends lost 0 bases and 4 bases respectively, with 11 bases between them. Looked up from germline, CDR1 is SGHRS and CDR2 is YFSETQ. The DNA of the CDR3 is TGCGCCAGCAGCTTGGGGGACGGTCCGTACGAGCAGTACTTC. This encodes CASSLGDGPYEQYF.

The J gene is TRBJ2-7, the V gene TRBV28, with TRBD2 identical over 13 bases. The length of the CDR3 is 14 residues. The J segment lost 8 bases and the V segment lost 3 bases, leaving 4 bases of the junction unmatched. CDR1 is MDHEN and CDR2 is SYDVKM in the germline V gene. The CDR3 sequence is CASSFGLAGDQQYF. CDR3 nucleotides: TGTGCCAGCAGTTTTGGACTAGCGGGAGATCAGCAGTACTTC.

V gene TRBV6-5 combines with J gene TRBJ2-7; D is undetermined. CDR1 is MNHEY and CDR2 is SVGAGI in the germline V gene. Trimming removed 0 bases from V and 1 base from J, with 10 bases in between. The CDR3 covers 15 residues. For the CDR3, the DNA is TGTGCCAGCAGTTACTCTACGGGCCATTCCTACGAGCAGTACTTC. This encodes CASSYSTGHSYEQYF.

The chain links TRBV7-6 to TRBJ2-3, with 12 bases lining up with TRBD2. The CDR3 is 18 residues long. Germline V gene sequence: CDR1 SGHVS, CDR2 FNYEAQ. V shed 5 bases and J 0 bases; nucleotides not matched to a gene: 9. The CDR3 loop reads CASSKRLAGEASTDTQYF. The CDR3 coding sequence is TGTGCCAGCAGCAAGAGACTAGCGGGAGAGGCTAGCACAGATACGCAGTATTTT.

As DNA, the CDR3 is TGTGCCAGCACTTTGGGGGGGAGCTCCTACGAGCAGTACTTC. The encoded protein is CASTLGGSSYEQYF. This chain connects TRBV5-6 to TRBJ2-7, with TRBD2 identical over 7 bases. CDR3 length: 14 amino acids. J gave up 0 bases and V 6 bases, and 6 bases lay outside the gene matches. Germline V gene data show CDR1 as SGHDT and CDR2 as YYEEEE.

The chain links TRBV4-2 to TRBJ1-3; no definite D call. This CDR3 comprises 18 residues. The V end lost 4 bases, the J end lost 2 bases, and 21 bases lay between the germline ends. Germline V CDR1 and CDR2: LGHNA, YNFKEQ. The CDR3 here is CASSRDEDTAEAGNTIYF. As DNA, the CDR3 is TGTGCCAGCAGCCGAGATGAAGACACCGCCGAAGCTGGAAACACCATATATTTT.

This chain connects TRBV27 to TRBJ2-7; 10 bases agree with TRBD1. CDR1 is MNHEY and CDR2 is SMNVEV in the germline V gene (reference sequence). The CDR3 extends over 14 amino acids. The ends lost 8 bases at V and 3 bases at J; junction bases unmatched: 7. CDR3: CASGAGQGNYEQYF. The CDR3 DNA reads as TGTGCCAGCGGAGCGGGACAGGGGAACTACGAGCAGTACTTC.

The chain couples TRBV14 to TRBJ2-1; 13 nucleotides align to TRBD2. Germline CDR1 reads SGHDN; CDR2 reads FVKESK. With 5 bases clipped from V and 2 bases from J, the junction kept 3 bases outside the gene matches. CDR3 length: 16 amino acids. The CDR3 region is CASSWTSGSPYNEQFF. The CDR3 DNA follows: TGTGCCAGCAGCTGGACTAGCGGGAGTCCCTACAATGAGCAGTTCTTC.

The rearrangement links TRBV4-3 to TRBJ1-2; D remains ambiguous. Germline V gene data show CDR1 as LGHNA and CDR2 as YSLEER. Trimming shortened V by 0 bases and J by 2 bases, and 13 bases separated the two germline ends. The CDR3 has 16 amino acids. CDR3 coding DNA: TGCGCCAGCAGCCAAGATCAAGGGATCGCCAACTATGGCTACACCTTC. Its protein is CASSQDQGIANYGYTF.

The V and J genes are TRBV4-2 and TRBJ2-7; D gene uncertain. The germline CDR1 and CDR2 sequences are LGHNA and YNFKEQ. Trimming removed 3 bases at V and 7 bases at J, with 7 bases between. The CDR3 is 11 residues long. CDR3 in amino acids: CASSHGSEQYF. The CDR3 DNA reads TGTGCCAGCAGCCATGGCTCTGAGCAGTACTTC.

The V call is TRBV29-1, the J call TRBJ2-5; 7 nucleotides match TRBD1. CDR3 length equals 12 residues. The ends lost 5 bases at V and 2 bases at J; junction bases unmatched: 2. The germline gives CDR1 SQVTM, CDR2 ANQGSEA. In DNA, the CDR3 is TGCAGCGTTAGGGACAGTCAAGAGACCCAGTACTTC. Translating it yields CSVRDSQETQYF.

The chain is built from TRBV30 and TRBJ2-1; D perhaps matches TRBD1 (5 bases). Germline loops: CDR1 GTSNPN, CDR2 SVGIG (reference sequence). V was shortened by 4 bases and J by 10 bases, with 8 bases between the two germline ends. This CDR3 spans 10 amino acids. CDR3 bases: TGTGCCTGGAAGACAGACGAGCAGTTCTTC. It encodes CAWKTDEQFF.

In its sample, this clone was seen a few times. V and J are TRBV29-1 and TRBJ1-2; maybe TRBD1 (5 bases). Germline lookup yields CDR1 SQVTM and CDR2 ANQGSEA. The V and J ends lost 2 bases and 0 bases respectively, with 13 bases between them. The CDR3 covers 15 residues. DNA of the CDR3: TGCAGCGTTGAACTCCGTCAGGGCCCTAACTATGGCTACACCTTC. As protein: CSVELRQGPNYGYTF.

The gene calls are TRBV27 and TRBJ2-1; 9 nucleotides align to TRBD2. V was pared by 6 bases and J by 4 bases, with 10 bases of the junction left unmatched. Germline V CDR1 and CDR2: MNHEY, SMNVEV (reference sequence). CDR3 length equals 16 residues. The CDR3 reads CASSGGSGRNYNEQFF. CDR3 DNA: TGTGCCAGCAGCGGGGGGAGCGGGAGGAATTACAATGAGCAGTTCTTC.

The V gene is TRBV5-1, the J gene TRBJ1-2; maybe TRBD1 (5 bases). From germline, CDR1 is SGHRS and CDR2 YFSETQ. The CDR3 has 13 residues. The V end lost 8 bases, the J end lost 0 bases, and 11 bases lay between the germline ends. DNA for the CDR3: TGCGCCAGTAGGACAACCTCTAACTATGGCTACACCTTC. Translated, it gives CASRTTSNYGYTF.

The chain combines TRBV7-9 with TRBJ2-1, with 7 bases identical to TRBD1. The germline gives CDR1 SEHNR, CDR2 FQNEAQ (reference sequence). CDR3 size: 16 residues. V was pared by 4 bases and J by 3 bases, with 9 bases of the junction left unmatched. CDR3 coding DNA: TGTGCCAGCAGCTATATTAGGACAGGCTACTACAATGAGCAGTTCTTC. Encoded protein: CASSYIRTGYYNEQFF.

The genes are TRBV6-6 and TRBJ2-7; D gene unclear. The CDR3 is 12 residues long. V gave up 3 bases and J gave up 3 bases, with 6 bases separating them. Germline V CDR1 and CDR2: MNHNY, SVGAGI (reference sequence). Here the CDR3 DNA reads TGTGCCAGCAGTTATAATGACTACGAGCAGTACTTC. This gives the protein CASSYNDYEQYF.

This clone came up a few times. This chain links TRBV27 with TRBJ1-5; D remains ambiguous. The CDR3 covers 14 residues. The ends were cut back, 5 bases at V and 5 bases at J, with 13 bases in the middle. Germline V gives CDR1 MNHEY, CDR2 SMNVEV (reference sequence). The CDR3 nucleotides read TGTGCCAGCAGTCCCCTGGGTGGAGATCAGCCCCAGCATTTT. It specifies CASSPLGGDQPQHF.